The 29 T cell receptor beta chains below were found in one sample sequenced in a study of metastatic and nonmetastatic thyroid tumors. TCRdb re-called the PCR reads via MiXCR. This sample has over 10,000 clones, with 23% found just once. Prior to thyroid surgery, none of the patients had received any treatment. The source material was blood. All receptors derive from a female donor with papillary thyroid cancer or a benign thyroid nodule (not recorded which). Some clones in this sample may be carry-over from other donors' samples.

This rearrangement joins TRBV18 to TRBJ2-3, with 7 bases lining up with TRBD1. The V and J ends lost 6 bases and 6 bases, in that order; junction bases with no gene match: 12. The CDR3 is 15 residues long. The V gene's germline CDR1 is KGHSH and CDR2 LQKENI. CDR3 DNA sequence: TGTGCCAGCTCCCGCAGGACAGGCGGGCCGGATACGCAGTATTTT. Translation: CASSRRTGGPDTQYF.

This clone was counted many times. CDR3 sequence reads: CASSLQARGVTEQFF. As DNA, the CDR3 is TGTGCCAGCAGTCTACAGGCCAGGGGGGTGACCGAGCAGTTCTTC. V and J are TRBV6-1 and TRBJ2-1; TRBD1 might be the D (7 bases). V was pared by 5 bases and J by 10 bases, with 21 bases between. CDR1 and CDR2 from the germline V gene are MNHNS and SASEGT. CDR3 length equals 15 residues.

Ten or more counts support this clone. CDR3 coding DNA: TGCAGTGCTAGAGGCGGACAGGGGCGCTCAGATACGCAGTATTTT. Protein sequence: CSARGGQGRSDTQYF. The J gene is TRBJ2-3, the V gene TRBV20-1; 9 bases line up with TRBD1. After removal of 1 base from V and 4 bases from J, the junction contained 6 bases not matched to a gene. The CDR3 length is 15 residues. The germline CDR1 and CDR2 sequences are DFQATT and SNEGSKA (reference sequence).

As regards this clone: Being one base from a much bigger clone, this may be a read error. This sample also contains other DNA sequences that code for the same CDR3. The chain uses TRBV4-1 and TRBJ2-1; TRBD2 matches 7 bases. CDR1 is MGHRA, CDR2 YSYEKL, per germline. CDR3 length: 14 residues. Germline trimming cut 4 bases from V and 0 bases from J; bases unmatched to any gene: 0. CDR3 protein: CASSRGGSYNEQFF. The CDR3 region has the DNA TGCGCCAGCAGCCGGGGGGGCTCCTACAATGAGCAGTTCTTC.

V gene TRBV11-2 combines with J gene TRBJ2-5, with 14 bases that match TRBD2. Unmatched junction bases numbered 12, after V lost 5 bases and J lost 1 base. The CDR3 is 19 residues long. Germline-derived CDR1 and CDR2 are SGHAT and FQNNGV. The CDR3 DNA reads TGTGCCAGCAGCACCCCGGGACTAGCGGGAGACCCTCTCCAAGAGACCCAGTACTTC. As protein: CASSTPGLAGDPLQETQYF.

This chain uses TRBV20-1 with TRBJ1-1, with D tentatively TRBD1 (6 bases). Looked up from germline, CDR1 is DFQATT and CDR2 is SNEGSKA (reference sequence). V was pared by 3 bases and J by 5 bases, with 19 bases between. This CDR3 contains 15 residues. The CDR3 sequence is CSARYGGLGETEAFF. CDR3 DNA sequence: TGCAGTGCTAGGTATGGGGGCCTTGGGGAGACTGAAGCTTTCTTT.

J is TRBJ2-3 and V is TRBV20-1, with TRBD2 identical over 10 bases. The germline V gene encodes CDR1 DFQATT and CDR2 SNEGSKA (reference sequence). The CDR3 runs 16 residues. V lost 1 base, J lost 2 bases, and 6 bases stayed unmatched. CDR3 loop: CSARGASGGHTDTQYF. CDR3 nucleotide sequence: TGCAGTGCTAGAGGGGCTAGCGGGGGCCACACAGATACGCAGTATTTT.

By proportion, this clone is medium-sized. Here the CDR3 DNA reads TGTGCCAGCAGTGAGGGCCCAGGTCAGCCCCAGCATTTT. It is translated as CASSEGPGQPQHF. The V and J genes are TRBV12-3 or TRBV12-4 and TRBJ1-5; D is ambiguous. The V end was cut by 5 bases, the J end by 6 bases, with 11 bases between. The CDR3 consists of 13 residues.

Within the sample, this clone is medium-sized. The chain is built from TRBV2 and TRBJ2-7; TRBD2 might be the D (5 bases). Germline V lookup: CDR1 SNHLY, CDR2 FYNNEI. Trimming removed 6 bases at V and 4 bases at J, with 7 bases between. This CDR3 spans 11 amino acids. Here the CDR3 DNA reads TGTGCCAGCAGACGGGGTTACGAGCAGTACGTC. It specifies CASRRGYEQYV.

In this sample, this clone is medium-sized. This chain's CDR3 is CASSQGLVGTGELFF. The CDR3 DNA follows: TGTGCCAGCAGCCAGGGACTAGTCGGTACCGGGGAGCTGTTTTTT. The chain carries TRBV6-1 and TRBJ2-2, with 8 bases identical to TRBD2. The CDR3 spans 15 residues. V lost 6 bases to trimming and J lost 5 bases; unmatched junction nucleotides: 8. CDR1 and CDR2 from the germline V gene are MNHNS and SASEGT.

Comment on this clone: This is likely a read error, given that the CDR3 carries no conserved phenylalanine or tryptophan at its end. The chain uses TRBV27 and TRBJ2-7, with D possibly TRBD2 on 5 matching bases. CDR1 is MNHEY, CDR2 SMNVEV, per germline (reference sequence). The CDR3 runs to 14 residues. This CDR3 reads CGCTLTKLSYEQYL. The DNA of the CDR3 is TGTGGCTGCACTTTGACTAAACTCTCCTACGAGCAGTACTTG.

This clone showed up many times. The gene calls are TRBV5-4 and TRBJ1-1; no firm D call. CDR1 is SGHNT and CDR2 is YYREEE in the germline V gene (reference sequence). The CDR3 is 17 amino acids. V was trimmed by 3 bases and J by 4 bases, leaving 22 bases between them. This CDR3 reads CASSSPAGPRESTEAFF. CDR3 DNA: TGTGCCAGCAGCTCCCCCGCAGGCCCGCGGGAGTCCACTGAAGCTTTCTTT.

The chain links TRBV20-1 to TRBJ2-3; weak D call: TRBD2 (5 bases). With 6 bases removed from V and 7 bases from J, the gap between germline ends came to 17 bases. The CDR3 is made up of 13 amino acids. Germline-derived CDR1 and CDR2 are DFQATT and SNEGSKA (reference sequence). The CDR3 is CSALAPVTYTQYF. The CDR3 DNA reads TGCAGTGCCCTAGCCCCAGTGACATATACGCAGTATTTT.

This clone was counted many times. The chain is built from TRBV5-1 and TRBJ2-1; the match to TRBD2 covers 9 bases. Trimming at V came to 1 base and at J to 5 bases, leaving 4 bases not matched to a gene. CDR1 is SGHRS and CDR2 is YFSETQ in the germline V gene. The CDR3 extends over 15 amino acids. The CDR3 DNA follows: TGCGCCAGCAGCTTGTCTGCTAGCGGGAACAATGAGCAGTTCTTC. This encodes CASSLSASGNNEQFF.

This clone was seen a handful of times. The V gene is TRBV28, the J gene TRBJ2-2; possible D gene TRBD1, 5 bases. Deletions cut 6 bases from V and 8 bases from J, with 10 bases between. Germline assignment: CDR1 MDHEN and CDR2 SYDVKM. The CDR3 loop spans 12 amino acids. For the CDR3, the DNA is TGTGCCAGCAGCATGCGACAGGGGGAGCTGTTTTTT. Translated, it gives CASSMRQGELFF.

This clone was seen ten or more times. The chain links TRBV19 to TRBJ2-3; D call uncertain. V lost 7 bases and J 3 bases, leaving 14 bases between the germline ends. The CDR3 runs 14 residues. The germline gives CDR1 LNHDA, CDR2 SQIVND (reference sequence). As DNA, the CDR3 is TGTGCCAGTAACCTCCGAGACCGTACAGATACGCAGTATTTT. Translation gives CASNLRDRTDTQYF.

This clone was counted ten times or more. V is TRBV20-1 and J is TRBJ2-7, with 9 bases that match TRBD1. J lost 7 bases, V lost 6 bases, and 16 bases had no gene match. The CDR3 sequence is 15 residues long. Germline V lookup: CDR1 DFQATT, CDR2 SNEGSKA (reference sequence). CDR3 residues: CSAEPGQGPPWEQYF. The CDR3 bases are TGCAGTGCGGAGCCGGGACAGGGTCCCCCTTGGGAGCAGTACTTC.

This chain joins TRBV3-1 and TRBJ2-7, with 9 bases aligning to TRBD2. CDR1 is LGHDT and CDR2 is YNNKEL in the germline V gene (reference sequence). This CDR3 has 15 amino acids. Trimming removed 3 bases from V and 4 bases from J; junction bases left unmatched: 7. CDR3 amino acids: CASSQLAGLGYEQYF. CDR3 nucleotide sequence: TGTGCCAGCAGCCAGCTAGCGGGGCTGGGGTACGAGCAGTACTTC.

Many counts were recorded for this clone. Relative to the germline gene, one junction end is altered; a read error may explain this. The V and J genes are TRBV6-1 and TRBJ2-1, with 12 bases fitting TRBD2. CDR1 and CDR2 (germline): MNHNS, SASEGT. The CDR3 runs to 13 residues. The CDR3 nucleotides are TGTGCCACCGGACTAGCGGGACCCAATGAGCAGCCCTTC. It yields the protein CATGLAGPNEQPF.

This clone showed up many times. The J gene is TRBJ2-6, the V gene TRBV11-3, with D tentatively TRBD2 (5 bases). There are 19 residues in the CDR3. The germline CDR1 and CDR2 sequences are SGHNT and YENEEA. The germline V and J ends were trimmed by 1 base and 0 bases, with 16 bases remaining between them. The CDR3 bases are TGTGCCAGCAGCTTAGTCCCTCGGGGTGGGCCCTCTGGGGCCAACGTCCTGACTTTC. Amino acid sequence: CASSLVPRGGPSGANVLTF.

This clone ranks as medium-sized. V usage is TRBV6-1 and J usage is TRBJ2-1, with 11 bases identical to TRBD2. CDR1 is MNHNS and CDR2 is SASEGT in the germline V gene. Trimming at V came to 3 bases and at J to 6 bases, leaving 7 bases not matched to a gene. The CDR3 has 16 amino acids. The CDR3 spells CASSDGWTSGPNEQFF. The CDR3 coding sequence is TGTGCCAGCAGTGATGGTTGGACTAGCGGGCCCAATGAGCAGTTCTTC.

This clone has at least ten counts. At the DNA level, this CDR3 is encoded by other sequences in the same sample as well. This chain uses TRBV5-1 with TRBJ2-3, with D maybe TRBD2 (6 bases). The CDR3 consists of 16 residues. Germline CDR1 and CDR2: SGHRS and YFSETQ. V was pared by 0 bases and J by 1 base, with 12 bases between. The CDR3 coding sequence is TGCGCCAGCAGCTTGGGCGGGACCCACGGCACAGATACGCAGTATTTT. It codes for CASSLGGTHGTDTQYF.

Concerning this clone itself: At one boundary the junction diverges from the germline segment, which might be a read error. The gene calls are TRBV5-4 and TRBJ1-1, with TRBD1 matching 11 bases. From germline, CDR1 is SGHNT and CDR2 YYREEE (reference sequence). The CDR3 contains 16 residues. CDR3 loop: CASILDRGLLNTEAFF. The CDR3, as DNA: TGTGCCAGCATCTTGGACAGGGGGCTATTGAACACTGAAGCTTTCTTT.

This clone showed up just a few times. The rearrangement joins TRBV6-1 to TRBJ1-5; TRBD1 agrees at 7 bases. Germline V CDR1 and CDR2: MNHNS, SASEGT. Trimming cost V 7 bases and J 16 bases; bases outside gene matches: 22. The CDR3 is made up of 15 amino acids. The CDR3 loop reads CASNYWGTAYQPYHF. For the CDR3, the DNA is TGTGCCAGCAACTACTGGGGGACAGCTTATCAGCCCTATCATTTT.

This clone was seen just once. This chain uses TRBV7-8 with TRBJ1-1; D possibly corresponds to TRBD1 (5 bases). CDR1 is SGHVS and CDR2 is FQNEAQ in the germline V gene. CDR3 length: 13 residues. Trimming took 1 base from V and 11 from J, leaving 14 bases between them. Written as DNA, the CDR3 is TGTGCCAGCAGCTTAGTCTCAGGACGGGGGGCTTTCTTT. This translates into CASSLVSGRGAFF.

This sequence joins TRBV6-1 and TRBJ1-2; tentative D call: TRBD1 (5 bases). With 6 bases removed from V and 4 bases from J, the gap between germline ends came to 12 bases. There are 13 residues in the CDR3. The V gene's germline CDR1 is MNHNS and CDR2 SASEGT. The CDR3 DNA sequence: TGTGCCAGCAGGGGGCCCTGGGGCTATGGCTACACCTTC. This codes for CASRGPWGYGYTF.

The V call is TRBV12-3 or TRBV12-4, the J call TRBJ2-7; TRBD2 aligns across 9 bases. V lost 5 bases and J lost 3; bases outside the gene matches: 14. This CDR3 has 17 residues. CDR3 DNA: TGTGCCAGCAGTCGGACTAGCGAACTCCAAGAGGACTACGAGCAGTACGTC. Amino acid sequence: CASSRTSELQEDYEQYV.

This clone was observed a few times. Likely a read error: the CDR3 ends without its conserved phenylalanine or tryptophan. It is unclear where the CDR3 begins or ends on the DNA, so no DNA is shown, and the CDR3 is as TCRdb lists it. The chain links TRBV6-1 to TRBJ2-1; the table's D gene call, TRBD1, was not cross checked with the DNA. Including both end residues, the CDR3 is 16 amino acids long. Per germline, CDR1 MNHNS and CDR2 SASEGT. CDR3 in amino acids: CASSDATGARYNERFL.

V usage is TRBV6-1 and J usage is TRBJ2-7; TRBD1 matches 10 bases. Germline values: CDR1 MNHNS, CDR2 SASEGT. The CDR3 contains 15 residues. After removal of 1 base from V and 2 bases from J, the junction contained 2 bases not matched to a gene. CDR3 in DNA: TGTGCCAGCAGTGAAGAGACAGGGGGCCCCTACGAGCAGTACTTC. Translating it yields CASSEETGGPYEQYF.